This TCR beta chain stems from a study of beta chain features in type 1 diabetes. Expressed TCRB transcripts were sequenced because the entire RNA isolate underwent reverse transcription. Samples of naive, central memory and regulatory T cells yielded a mean of about 3.7 million reads. The table came from immunoSEQ multiplex PCR; TCRdb's copy has only in-frame clones and leaves some out. The table includes 300,000 to 350,000 clones, about 13% detected once. Study observations and caveats: Type 1 diabetes patients had VDJ junctions that carried fewer insertions and more deletions. The influence of HLA type on TCRB rearrangement stayed undetermined. In every one of the four CD4+ subsets, TCRB CDR3s were moderately but significantly shorter in Type 1 diabetes patients. The similarity of naive, central memory and Treg TCRB repertoires appeared greater among patients than among healthy donors.

Comments on this clone: What it recognizes is unknown.

This CDR3 has 16 residues. Germline V gene sequence: CDR1 SGHTA, CDR2 FQGNSA. Trimming cost V 5 bases and J 4 bases; bases outside gene matches: 5. Sequenced input: naive CD4+ T cells from blood. The genes are TRBV7-2 and TRBJ2-3, with 14 positions matching TRBD2. This clonotype originated in a young woman with type 1 diabetes. The CDR3 region is CASSPRLAGGADTQYF. For the CDR3, the DNA is TGTGCCAGCAGCCCAAGACTAGCGGGAGGGGCAGATACGCAGTATTTT.